Listed here is a single T cell receptor (beta chain). Both TCRalpha and TCRbeta chains were reverse transcribed with V-gene-specific primers. The authors amplified TCRs for around 20 PCR cycles with a constant-region primer and a V-primer adapter. TCRdb analysed the reads with MiXCR anew, one entry per CDR3 protein. The sample carries some 13,000 distinct CDR3 sequences, about 77% recorded once. Trimming removed 6 bases at V and 6 bases at J, with 17 bases between. CDR1 and CDR2 from the germline V gene are SGHKS and YYEKEE (reference sequence). CDR3 size: 14 residues. Every donor's regimen consisted of nivolumab, ipilimumab, aspirin, low-dose cyclophosphamide and low-dose radiotherapy. The sample originates from a study of low-dose radiotherapy and immunotherapy resistance in tumors. In the study overall: Aspirin was taken orally by patients at 300 mg daily for four cycles from cycle 1 day 1.

This chain uses TRBV5-5 with TRBJ2-3; D may be TRBD2 (6 bases). The TCR originated in a human donor with advanced metastatic prostate, ovarian, gallbladder or colorectal cancer (not recorded which). This table probably holds off-target reads from a library built for another chain. The chain's CDR3 is CASTRWGEEDTQYF. Written as DNA, the CDR3 is TGTGCCAGCACCCGGTGGGGGGAGGAGGATACGCAGTATTTT.